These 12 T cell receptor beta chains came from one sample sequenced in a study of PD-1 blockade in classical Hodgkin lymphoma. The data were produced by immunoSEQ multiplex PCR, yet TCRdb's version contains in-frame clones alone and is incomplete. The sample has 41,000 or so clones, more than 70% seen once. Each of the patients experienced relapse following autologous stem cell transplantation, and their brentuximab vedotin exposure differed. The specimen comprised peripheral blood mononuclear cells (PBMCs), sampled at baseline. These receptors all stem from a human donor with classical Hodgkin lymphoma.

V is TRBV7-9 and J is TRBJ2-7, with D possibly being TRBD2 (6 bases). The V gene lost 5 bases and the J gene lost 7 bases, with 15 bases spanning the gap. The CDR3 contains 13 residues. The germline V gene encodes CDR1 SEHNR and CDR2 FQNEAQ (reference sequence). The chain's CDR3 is CASSPREIGEQYF. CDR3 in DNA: TGTGCCAGCAGCCCACGGGAGATCGGGGAGCAGTACTTC. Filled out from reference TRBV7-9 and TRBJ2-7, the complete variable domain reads DTGVSQNPRHKITKRGQNVTFRCDPISEHNRLYWYRQTLGQGPEFLTYFQNEAQLEKSRLLSDRFSAERPKGSFSTLEIQRTEQGDSAMYLCASSPREIGEQYFGPGTRLTVT.

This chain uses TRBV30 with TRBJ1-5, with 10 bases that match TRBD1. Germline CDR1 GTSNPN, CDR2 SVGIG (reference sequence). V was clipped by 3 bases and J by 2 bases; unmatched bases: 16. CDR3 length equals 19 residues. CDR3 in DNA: TGTGCCTGGAGCCACCCACATAGGGACAGGGGTCTGGGCAATCAGCCCCAGCATTTT. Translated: CAWSHPHRDRGLGNQPQHF.

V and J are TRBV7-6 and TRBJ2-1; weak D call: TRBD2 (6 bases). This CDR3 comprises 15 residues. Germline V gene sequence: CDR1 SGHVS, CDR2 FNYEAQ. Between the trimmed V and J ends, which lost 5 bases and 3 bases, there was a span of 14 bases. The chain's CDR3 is CASSPIAENYNEQFF. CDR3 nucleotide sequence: TGTGCCAGCAGCCCTATAGCGGAAAACTACAATGAGCAGTTCTTC.

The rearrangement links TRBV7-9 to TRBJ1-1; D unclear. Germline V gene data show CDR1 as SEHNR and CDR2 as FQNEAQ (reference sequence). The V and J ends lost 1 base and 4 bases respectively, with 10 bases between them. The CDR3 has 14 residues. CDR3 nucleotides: TGTGCCAGCAGCTTAGACGGATTTCGCACTGAAGCTTTCTTT. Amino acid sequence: CASSLDGFRTEAFF.

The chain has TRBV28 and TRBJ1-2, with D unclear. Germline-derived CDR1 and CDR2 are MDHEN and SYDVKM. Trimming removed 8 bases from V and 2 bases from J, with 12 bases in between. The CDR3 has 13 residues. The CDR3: CASQPQANYGYTF. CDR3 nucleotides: TGTGCCAGCCAGCCGCAGGCGAACTATGGCTACACCTTC.

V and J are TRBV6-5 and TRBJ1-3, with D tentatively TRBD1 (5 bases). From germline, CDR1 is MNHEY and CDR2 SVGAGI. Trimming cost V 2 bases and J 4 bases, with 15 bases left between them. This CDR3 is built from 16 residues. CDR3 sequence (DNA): TGTGCCAGCAGTTACCAGGGCCCGGTGGGCGGAAACACCATATATTTT. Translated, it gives CASSYQGPVGGNTIYF.

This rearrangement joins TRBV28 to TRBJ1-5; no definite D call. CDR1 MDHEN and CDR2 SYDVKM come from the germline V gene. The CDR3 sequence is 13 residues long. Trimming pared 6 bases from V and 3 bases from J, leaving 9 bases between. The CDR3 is CASRGYDNQPQHF. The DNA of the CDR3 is TGTGCCAGCAGAGGGTATGACAATCAGCCCCAGCATTTT.

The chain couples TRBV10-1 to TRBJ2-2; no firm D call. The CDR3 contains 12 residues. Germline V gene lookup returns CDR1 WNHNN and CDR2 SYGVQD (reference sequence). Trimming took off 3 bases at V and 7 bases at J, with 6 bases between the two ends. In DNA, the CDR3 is TGCGCCAGCAGTGACCCGGTCGGGGAGCTGTTTTTT. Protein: CASSDPVGELFF.

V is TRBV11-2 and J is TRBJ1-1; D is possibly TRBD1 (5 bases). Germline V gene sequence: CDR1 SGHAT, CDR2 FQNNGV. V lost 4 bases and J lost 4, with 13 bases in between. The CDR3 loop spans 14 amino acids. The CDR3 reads CASSSQGSSTEAFF. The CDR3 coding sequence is TGTGCCAGCAGCTCGCAGGGATCTAGCACTGAAGCTTTCTTT.

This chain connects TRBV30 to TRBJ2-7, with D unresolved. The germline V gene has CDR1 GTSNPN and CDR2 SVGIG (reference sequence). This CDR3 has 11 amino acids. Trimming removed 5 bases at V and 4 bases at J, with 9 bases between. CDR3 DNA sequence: TGTGCCTGGGGCAGTAGGTACGAGCAGTACTTC. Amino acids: CAWGSRYEQYF. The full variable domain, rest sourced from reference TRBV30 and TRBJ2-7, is SQTIHQWPATLVQPVGSPLSLECTVEGTSNPNLYWYRQAAGRGLQLLFYSVGIGQISSEVPQNLSASRPQDRQFILSSKKLLLSDSGFYLCAWGSRYEQYFGPGTRLTVT.

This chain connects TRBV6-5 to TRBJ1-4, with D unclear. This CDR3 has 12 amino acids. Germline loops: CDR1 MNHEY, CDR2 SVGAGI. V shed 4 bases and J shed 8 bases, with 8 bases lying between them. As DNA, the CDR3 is TGTGCCAGCAGTTGGTCAGGCGAAAAACTGTTTTTT. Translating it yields CASSWSGEKLFF.

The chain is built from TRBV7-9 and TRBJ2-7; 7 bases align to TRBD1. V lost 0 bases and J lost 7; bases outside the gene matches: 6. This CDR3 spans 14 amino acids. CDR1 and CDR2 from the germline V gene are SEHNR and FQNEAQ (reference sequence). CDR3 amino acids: CASSLALDRREQYF. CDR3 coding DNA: TGTGCCAGCAGCTTAGCTCTGGACAGGAGGGAGCAGTACTTC.